The 10 T cell receptor beta chains below were found in one sample sequenced in a study of post-analysis software for immune sequencing data. These TCRs' antigens remain unknown. Unique molecular identifiers featured in each of the TCR beta cDNA libraries. TCRdb re-called the PCR reads through MiXCR, storing one row per CDR3 protein. Among fewer than 700,000 distinct CDR3 sequences listed, roughly 40% were seen once. Points from the study as a whole: Among several TRBV segments more frequent in patients than controls were TRBV5-6, TRBV5-1 and TRBV20-1.

Source material: blood. These receptors originate from a girl aged 5 to 17 with multiple sclerosis.

The chain combines TRBV24-1 with TRBJ1-1, with TRBD1 as a possible D gene (5 bases). Trimming cost V 2 bases and J 11 bases, with 11 bases left between them. CDR3 length equals 12 residues. Germline assignment: CDR1 KGHDR and CDR2 SFDVKD. Here the CDR3 reads CATSDSGTSAFF. The CDR3 nucleotides are TGTGCCACCAGTGATTCCGGGACCAGTGCTTTCTTT.

This clonotype was seen once. This chain connects TRBV10-3 to TRBJ2-3; D is ambiguous. Trimming left V 2 bases short and J 3 bases short, with 6 bases between. Germline V lookup: CDR1 ENHRY, CDR2 SYGVKD. The CDR3 contains 13 residues. CDR3 loop: CAISEGQTDTQYF. CDR3 sequence (DNA): TGTGCCATCAGTGAGGGGCAGACAGATACGCAGTATTTT.

Details on this clonotype: Its ends do not fully match the called genes, so a read error is possible. The rearrangement links TRBV5-1 to TRBJ1-1; D gene ambiguous. The germline V gene encodes CDR1 SGHRS and CDR2 YFSETQ. The CDR3 has 15 amino acids. The CDR3 DNA is TGCGCCAGCAGCGTGGACCTGGCTGTAGGCACTGTAGCTTTCTTT. This encodes CASSVDLAVGTVAFF.

The J gene is TRBJ2-7, the V gene TRBV7-2, with unresolved D. Trimming cost V 1 base and J 2 bases, with 9 bases left between them. The CDR3 covers 14 residues. CDR1 and CDR2 (germline): SGHTA, FQGNSA. CDR3 in DNA: TGTGCCAGCAGCTTAGGAAAAGGCGCCTACGAGCAGTACTTC. Translating it yields CASSLGKGAYEQYF.

CDR3 bases: TGCGCCAGCAGCTGGAACAGGGAGGTTGCTTCACCCCTCCACTTT. It is translated as CASSWNREVASPLHF. The rearrangement uses TRBV5-1 and TRBJ1-6, with D tentatively TRBD1 (6 bases). The CDR3 runs to 15 residues. CDR1 is SGHRS and CDR2 is YFSETQ in the germline V gene. V lost 3 bases and J lost 9, with 16 bases in between.

Only a few counts were recorded for this clonotype. This chain joins TRBV2 and TRBJ2-7, with D tentatively TRBD2 (5 bases). V lost 6 bases and J lost 2, with 20 bases in between. The germline V gene has CDR1 SNHLY and CDR2 FYNNEI. This CDR3 region has 16 residues. The CDR3 DNA reads TGTGCCAGCAGCACCCCAGTAAGGCTAGCCACCTACGAGCAGTACTTC. Translated: CASSTPVRLATYEQYF.

This clonotype has a handful of counts. V gene TRBV12-3 or TRBV12-4 combines with J gene TRBJ2-1; 7 bases line up with TRBD2. The CDR3 spans 15 residues. Trimming took 4 bases from V and 5 from J; bases not matched to a gene: 8. CDR3 protein: CASSSGLGSDNEQFF. As DNA, the CDR3 is TGTGCCAGCAGTTCTGGACTAGGTTCCGACAATGAGCAGTTCTTC.

The rearrangement joins TRBV27 to TRBJ1-1; unclear D gene. The germline V gene encodes CDR1 MNHEY and CDR2 SMNVEV (reference sequence). This CDR3 is built from 14 residues. Trimming cost V 3 bases and J 0 bases, with 8 bases left between them. The CDR3 region is CASSLTQMNTEAFF. The CDR3 bases are TGTGCCAGCAGTTTGACGCAGATGAACACTGAAGCTTTCTTT.

V usage is TRBV7-9 and J usage is TRBJ2-3; 8 bases line up with TRBD2. With 8 bases clipped from V and 6 bases from J, the junction kept 10 bases outside the gene matches. The CDR3 loop spans 14 amino acids. CDR1 and CDR2 (germline): SEHNR, FQNEAQ (reference sequence). This chain's CDR3 is CASQLAEVQDTQYF. The CDR3, as DNA: TGTGCCAGCCAACTAGCGGAAGTACAGGATACGCAGTATTTT.

The chain carries TRBV12-3 or TRBV12-4 and TRBJ1-2; TRBD1 is a possible D gene (5 bases). CDR3 size: 15 residues. Trimming took 5 bases from V and 0 from J, leaving 13 bases between them. This CDR3 reads CASSLWDRANYGYTF. The CDR3 DNA sequence: TGTGCCAGCAGTCTTTGGGACCGAGCTAACTATGGCTACACCTTC.